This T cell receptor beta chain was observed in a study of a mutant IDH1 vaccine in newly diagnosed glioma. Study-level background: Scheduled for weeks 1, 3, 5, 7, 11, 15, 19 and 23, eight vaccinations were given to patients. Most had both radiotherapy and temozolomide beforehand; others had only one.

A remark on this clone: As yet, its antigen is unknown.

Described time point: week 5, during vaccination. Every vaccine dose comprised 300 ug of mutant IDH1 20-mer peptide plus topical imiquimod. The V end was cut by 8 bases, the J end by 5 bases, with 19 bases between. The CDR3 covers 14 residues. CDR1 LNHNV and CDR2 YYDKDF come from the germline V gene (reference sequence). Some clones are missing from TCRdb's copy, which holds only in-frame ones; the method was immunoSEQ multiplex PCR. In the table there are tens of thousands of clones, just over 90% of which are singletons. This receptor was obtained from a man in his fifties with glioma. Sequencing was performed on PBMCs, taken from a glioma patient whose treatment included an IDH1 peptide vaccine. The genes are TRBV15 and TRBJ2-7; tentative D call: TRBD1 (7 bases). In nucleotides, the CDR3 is TGTGCCACCGGAGAGGAGGGGGCGAGAAACGAGCAGTACTTC. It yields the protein CATGEEGARNEQYF.